This TCR beta chain was identified in a study of blood T cells in healthy people across ages. Study-wide results and caveats: Older age went with lower TCR beta diversity per million T cells, in a roughly linear way. Since the PBMCs were unsorted, naive and antigen-experienced cells could not be conclusively compared.

Trimming removed 6 bases from V and 6 bases from J, with 11 bases in between. This CDR3 comprises 11 residues. The germline V gene has CDR1 DFQATT and CDR2 SNEGSKA (reference sequence). Primers used in a second PCR of about 6 to 11 cycles were a sample-barcoded 5' primer and a J-beta primer mix. All cDNA molecules were each tagged by a template-switch adaptor with 12 random nucleotides. TCRdb redid the calling of the 5' RACE reads with MiXCR, one entry per CDR3 protein. The data contain 910,000 or so distinct CDR3 sequences, about 51% of them singletons. A word on this clonotype: Its antigen is as yet unknown.

The source is a woman in her fifties or sixties in good health. Sequencing input: blood. This rearrangement joins TRBV20-1 to TRBJ1-2, with D possibly TRBD1 on 5 matching bases. CDR3 DNA: TGCAGTGCGGGACCAATGGATGGCTACACCTTC. Translated, it gives CSAGPMDGYTF.